The next 5 T cell receptor beta chains were all read from a single sample in a study of cytomegalovirus exposure and HLA in healthy donors. The PCR ran on 60 Vbeta and 13 Jbeta primers. The assay was immunoSEQ multiplex PCR, and TCRdb's table has in-frame clones only and misses some. The sample includes about 150,000 clones, over 65% of them seen just once. Sequenced: PBMCs. The receptors derive from a man between 25 and 39 years old in good health and CMV-seronegative.

CDR3 DNA sequence: TGCGCCAGCAGCAAGACAAGGACAGGGACGGACTATGGCTACACCTTC. Its translation: CASSKTRTGTDYGYTF. V usage is TRBV5-1 and J usage is TRBJ1-2; 8 bases map to TRBD1. CDR1 and CDR2 (germline): SGHRS, YFSETQ. Losses at the gene ends were 4 bases for V and 3 bases for J; bases not matched to a gene: 11. This CDR3 contains 16 residues.

The table lists this clone with a count of one. The V call is TRBV29-1, the J call TRBJ2-7; D possibly corresponds to TRBD2 (5 bases). The CDR3 is 13 residues long. The germline V and J ends were trimmed by 6 bases and 0 bases, with 12 bases remaining between them. The V gene's germline CDR1 is SQVTM and CDR2 ANQGSEA. For the CDR3, the DNA is TGCAGCGTCAGTCCGGGGATCTCCTACGAGCAGTACTTC. Its translation: CSVSPGISYEQYF.

This clone was seen more than once but under ten times. This sequence joins TRBV7-8 and TRBJ2-7, with 8 bases identical to TRBD1. Germline V gene data show CDR1 as SGHVS and CDR2 as FQNEAQ. With 0 bases clipped from V and 4 bases from J, the junction kept 14 bases outside the gene matches. The CDR3 spans 18 residues. The chain's CDR3 is CASSLARGQGAQIYEQYF. The CDR3 DNA is TGTGCCAGCAGCTTAGCTAGAGGGCAGGGGGCCCAGATATACGAGCAGTACTTC.

A remark on this clone: This CDR3 is also generated by other DNA sequences in the sample. V gene TRBV5-1 combines with J gene TRBJ2-7, with a weak D call TRBD2 (7 bases). Looked up from germline, CDR1 is SGHRS and CDR2 is YFSETQ. V was clipped by 0 bases and J by 3 bases, with 10 bases between them. There are 14 residues in the CDR3. This chain's CDR3 is CASSLAGGLYEQYF. Written as DNA, the CDR3 is TGCGCCAGCAGCTTGGCGGGGGGCCTCTACGAGCAGTACTTC.

The rearrangement joins TRBV30 to TRBJ1-5; 8 positions agree with TRBD1. The CDR3 spans 14 residues. Germline V gene sequence: CDR1 GTSNPN, CDR2 SVGIG (reference sequence). The V gene end was trimmed by 2 bases and the J gene end by 5 bases; junction bases not matched to a gene: 5. The CDR3 region has the DNA TGTGCCTGGAGTTACTCGGACAGGGATCAGCCCCAGCATTTT. It encodes CAWSYSDRDQPQHF. The variable domain in full, with the rest retrieved from reference TRBV30 and TRBJ1-5, is SQTIHQWPATLVQPVGSPLSLECTVEGTSNPNLYWYRQAAGRGLQLLFYSVGIGQISSEVPQNLSASRPQDRQFILSSKKLLLSDSGFYLCAWSYSDRDQPQHFGDGTRLSIL.